This T cell receptor beta chain was captured by sequencing in a study of blood T cells in healthy people across ages (dated by TCRdb to the mid-2010s). Broadly, across the study: Template switching captured roughly one uniquely barcoded TCR beta cDNA molecule per two T cells in model experiments. To avoid experimental bias, donors of different ages were spread randomly across the sequencing lanes. For two donors (one aged 18 to 29 and one aged 80 or older), the study analyzed two additional independent replicas of 1 million unique cDNA reads from the same blood draw. The study measured age-related changes in TCR beta repertoire diversity using deep sequencing normalized with unique cDNA molecular identifiers. Four age groups were formed from the donors: young (average about 16 years), middle-aged (approximately 39), aged (roughly 58) and long-lived (less than 85). Beyond this particular receptor, the publication reports: Total diversity estimates from one million sequenced T cells were considered lower bounds and underestimates. The CMV infection status of donors was not known, potentially confounding age-related changes in expanded clonotypes. A strong correlation was found between observed TCR beta diversity and the percentage of naive T cells measured by flow cytometry. Compared with the aged group, the long-lived group had more naive CD4+ T cells, fewer expanded clones and increased TCR diversity, suggesting age selection. Bulk unsorted PBMC profiling prevented conclusive comparison of naive and antigen-experienced compartments. As age increased, observed TCR beta diversity per million T cells dropped in a roughly linear way, and a significant reduction was already evident by age about 40.

Library creation used 5' RACE. The listed sequencing device is Illumina HiSeq 2500. The second PCR ran for about 6 to 12 cycles and used a J-beta primer mix along with a sample-barcoded 5' primer. A template-switch 5' adaptor carrying 12 random nucleotides introduced a unique molecular identifier onto each TCR beta cDNA molecule. Each sample yielded at least 2.5 million CDR3-containing paired-end reads. First-strand cDNA was synthesized from all RNA with the Mint cDNA synthesis kit, primed by a TRBC-specific oligonucleotide. Following uracil-DNA glycosylase treatment, a first 18-cycle PCR with universal primers M1SS and BC2_uni_R was performed on all cDNA. As for how the authors treated the data: For normalization, 1 million high-quality reads were randomly selected from each sample, with every read carrying a distinct molecular identifier. Reads sharing molecular identifiers were discarded rather than binned into consensus sequences. MiTCR, set to a Q25 quality threshold and the strictest error-elimination algorithm, was used for CDR3 identification, clonotype clustering and error correction. A nonparametric unseen species model with Euler transformation was used to estimate lower-bound total TCR beta diversity. The public reads were reprocessed in TCRdb via fastp at Q25 and MiXCR, keeping in-frame beta chains. When rows share a CDR3 protein, they turn into one entry using the most common DNA and genes. These V and J calls are TCRdb output, not the study's own analysis. The sample includes a few hundred thousand distinct CDR3 sequences, with 45% to 65% observed a single time. The ten largest clones capture about 54% of the sample.

This clonotype was counted only a few times. Its antigen is unknown. No quality values exist for individual bases; no much larger clone is one base distant. Trimming accounts for 6 bases at V and 1 base at J, while the number of junction bases matched to no gene is 12. The germline V gene gives CDR1 as MNHNS and CDR2 as SASEGT. The cysteine opens and the phenylalanine closes a CDR3 of 17 amino acids. Of the read, only the CDR3 DNA is kept; its 51 bases are in frame from base 1. The donors were around 39 Caucasian individuals from Russia, aged roughly 6 to 100 years, who were systemically healthy. Each donor gave 8 to 10 milliliters of peripheral blood, drawn into EDTA-treated Vacutainer tubes. PBMCs were isolated by Ficoll-Paque density-gradient centrifugation, with at least 7 million obtained per sample. Total RNA, at least 5 micrograms per sample, was extracted from PBMCs with Trizol reagent. The percentages of naive CD45RAhigh/CD27high T cells were determined by flow cytometry on a PBMC aliquot from every donor.

The clonotype originates from a man aged 55 to 69 in good health. Sequenced: blood. The V gene is TRBV6-1 and the J gene is TRBJ2-1; 7 central bases correspond to TRBD2. The CDR3 has the sequence CASSSGTTGRSYNEQFF. The DNA reads as follows: TGTGCCAGCAGCTCCGGGACTACGGGAAGGTCCTACAATGAGCAGTTCTTC.